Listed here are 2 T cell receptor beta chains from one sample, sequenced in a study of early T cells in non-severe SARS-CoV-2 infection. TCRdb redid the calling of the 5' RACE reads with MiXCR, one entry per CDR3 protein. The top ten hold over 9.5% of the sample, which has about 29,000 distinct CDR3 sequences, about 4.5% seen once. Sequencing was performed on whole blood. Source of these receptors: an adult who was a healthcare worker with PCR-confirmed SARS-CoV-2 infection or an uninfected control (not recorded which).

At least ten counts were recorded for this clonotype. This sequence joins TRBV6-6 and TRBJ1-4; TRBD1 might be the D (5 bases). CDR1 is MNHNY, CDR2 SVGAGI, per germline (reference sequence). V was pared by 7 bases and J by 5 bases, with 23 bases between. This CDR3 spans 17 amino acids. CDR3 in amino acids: CASKQLPDGGANEKLFF. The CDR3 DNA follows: TGTGCCAGCAAACAACTCCCCGATGGAGGGGCGAATGAAAAACTGTTTTTT.

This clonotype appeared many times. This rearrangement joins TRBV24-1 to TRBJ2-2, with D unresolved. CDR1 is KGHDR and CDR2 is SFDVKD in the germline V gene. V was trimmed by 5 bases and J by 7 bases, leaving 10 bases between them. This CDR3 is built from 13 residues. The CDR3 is CATSGLKIGELFF. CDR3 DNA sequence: TGTGCCACCAGTGGATTAAAAATCGGGGAGCTGTTTTTT.